The table lists the clone carrying this T cell receptor beta chain with a few counts. Its specificity is unknown. The source of the sample is a study of cytomegalovirus exposure and HLA in healthy donors. About the study: Approximately 190 million T cells yielded about 120 million unique TCR beta sequences, as an earlier analysis found. Genotyping showed around 81% of some 400 donors falling in the Caucasian-associated ancestry cluster. General study findings and limits: Presence/absence analyses treated sequencing depth as roughly uniform across donors.

PCR employed 60 Vbeta and 13 Jbeta primers. Clones were sequenced by immunoSEQ multiplex PCR, and TCRdb holds only the in-frame ones, with some missing. Here the sample spans tens of thousands of clones, 44% being singletons. This receptor was taken from a woman in her fifties or sixties in good health and CMV-seronegative. Sequences were obtained from PBMCs.

Written as DNA, the CDR3 is TGTGCCAGCAGCTTAGATGGGGGCGGGGGGGCAGTCGGGTTCTTC. Protein product: CASSLDGGGGAVGFF. The gene calls are TRBV7-9 and TRBJ2-1, with TRBD2 matching over 9 bases. J was trimmed by 15 bases and V by 1 base; bases with no gene match: 13. The CDR3 runs to 15 residues. CDR1 and CDR2 from the germline V gene are SEHNR and FQNEAQ (reference sequence).